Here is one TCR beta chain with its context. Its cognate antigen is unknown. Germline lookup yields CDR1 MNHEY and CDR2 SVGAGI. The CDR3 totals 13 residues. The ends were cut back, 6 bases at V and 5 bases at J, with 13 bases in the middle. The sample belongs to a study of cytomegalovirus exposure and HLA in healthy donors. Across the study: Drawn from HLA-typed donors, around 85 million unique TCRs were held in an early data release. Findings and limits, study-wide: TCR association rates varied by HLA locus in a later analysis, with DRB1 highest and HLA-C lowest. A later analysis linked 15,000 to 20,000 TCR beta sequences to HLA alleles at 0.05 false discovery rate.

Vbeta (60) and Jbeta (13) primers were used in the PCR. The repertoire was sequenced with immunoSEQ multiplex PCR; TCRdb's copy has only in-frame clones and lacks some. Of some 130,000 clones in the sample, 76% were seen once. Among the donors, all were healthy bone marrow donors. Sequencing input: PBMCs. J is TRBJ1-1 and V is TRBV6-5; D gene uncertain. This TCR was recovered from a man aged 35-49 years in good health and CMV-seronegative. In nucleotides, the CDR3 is TGTGCCAGCAGATCCCCGTCGCGGACTGAAGCTTTCTTT. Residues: CASRSPSRTEAFF.